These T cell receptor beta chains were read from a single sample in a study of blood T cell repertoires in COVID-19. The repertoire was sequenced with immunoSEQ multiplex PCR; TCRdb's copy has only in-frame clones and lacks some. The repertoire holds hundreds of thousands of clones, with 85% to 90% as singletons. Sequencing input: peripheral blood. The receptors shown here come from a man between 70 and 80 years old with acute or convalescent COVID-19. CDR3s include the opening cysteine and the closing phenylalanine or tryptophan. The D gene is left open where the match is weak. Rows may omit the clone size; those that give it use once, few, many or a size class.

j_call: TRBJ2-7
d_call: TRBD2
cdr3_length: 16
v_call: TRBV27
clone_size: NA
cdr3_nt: TGTGCCAGCACCTCGATGCTTTTAGCGGGAGTAACCGAGCAGTACTTC
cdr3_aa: CASTSMLLAGVTEQYF

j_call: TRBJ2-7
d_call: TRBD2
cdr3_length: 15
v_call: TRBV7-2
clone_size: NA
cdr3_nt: TGTGCCAGCAGCTTAGATAGCGGGGGGCTTTACGAGCAGTACTTC
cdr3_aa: CASSLDSGGLYEQYF

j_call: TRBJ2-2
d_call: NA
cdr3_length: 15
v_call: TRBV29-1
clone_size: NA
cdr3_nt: TGCAGCGTTGAATCCACAGGGAAGGGCACCGGGGAGCTGTTTTTT
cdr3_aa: CSVESTGKGTGELFF

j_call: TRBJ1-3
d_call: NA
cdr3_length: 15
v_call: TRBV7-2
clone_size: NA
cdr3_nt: TGTGCCAGCAGCTCAGCAGGGAGCTCTGGAAACACCATATATTTT
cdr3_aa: CASSSAGSSGNTIYF

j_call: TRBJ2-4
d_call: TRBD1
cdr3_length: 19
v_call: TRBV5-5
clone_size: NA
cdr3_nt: TGTGCCAGCAGCCTGAGGGACAGGGGAAGGGGAATAGCCAAAAACATTCAGTACTTC
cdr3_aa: CASSLRDRGRGIAKNIQYF

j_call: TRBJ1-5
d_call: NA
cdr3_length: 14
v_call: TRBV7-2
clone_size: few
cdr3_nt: TGTGCCAGCAGCTTCATAGGGGCAAATCAGCCCCAGCATTTT
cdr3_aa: CASSFIGANQPQHF

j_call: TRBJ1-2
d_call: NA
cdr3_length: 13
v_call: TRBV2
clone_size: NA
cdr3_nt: TGTGCCAGCAGTGTGGAGTTGGTCTATGGCTACACCTTC
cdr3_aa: CASSVELVYGYTF

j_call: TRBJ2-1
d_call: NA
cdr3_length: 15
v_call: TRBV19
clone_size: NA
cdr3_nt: TGTGCCAGTAGTACGGGGGGCCTCTCCTACAATGAGCAGTTCTTC
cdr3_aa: CASSTGGLSYNEQFF

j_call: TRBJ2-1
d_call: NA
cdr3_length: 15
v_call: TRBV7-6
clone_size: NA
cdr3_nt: TGTGCCAGCAGCTATTCGGGACTGATATACAATGAGCAGTTCTTC
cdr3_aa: CASSYSGLIYNEQFF

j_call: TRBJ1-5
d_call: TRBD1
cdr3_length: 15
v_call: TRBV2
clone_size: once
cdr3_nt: TGTGCCAGCAGGCTACGGACAGGGGGCAATCAGCCCCAGCATTTT
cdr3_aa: CASRLRTGGNQPQHF

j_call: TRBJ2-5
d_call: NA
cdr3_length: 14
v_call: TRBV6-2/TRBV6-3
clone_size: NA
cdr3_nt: TGTGCCAGCAGTTACTCGTCCGGGGGAGAGACCCAGTACTTC
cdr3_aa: CASSYSSGGETQYF

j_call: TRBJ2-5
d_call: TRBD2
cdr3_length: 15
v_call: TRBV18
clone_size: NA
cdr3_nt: TGTGCCAGCTCAAGGACGGGACTAGCGCAAGAGACCCAGTACTTC
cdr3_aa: CASSRTGLAQETQYF

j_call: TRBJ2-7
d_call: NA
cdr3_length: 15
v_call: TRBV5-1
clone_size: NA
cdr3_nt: TGCGCCAGCAGCTTGGGCGGGACTCGCACCTACGAGCAGTACTTC
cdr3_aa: CASSLGGTRTYEQYF

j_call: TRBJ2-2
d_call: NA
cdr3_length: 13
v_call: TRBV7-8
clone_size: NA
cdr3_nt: TGTGCCAGCAGCTCTTTTACTACTGATGGGCTGTTTTTT
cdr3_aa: CASSSFTTDGLFF

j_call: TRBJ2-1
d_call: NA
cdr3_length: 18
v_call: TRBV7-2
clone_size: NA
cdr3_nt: TGTGCCAGCAGCTTAGGGGTGGGGCGGGACAGCGGATGGTCAGAGCAGTTCTTC
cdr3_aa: CASSLGVGRDSGWSEQFF

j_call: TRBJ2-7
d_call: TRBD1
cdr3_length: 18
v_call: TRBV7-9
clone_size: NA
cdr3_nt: TGTGCCAGCAGCCCCACCCCAGGACAGGGAAGGCTCTCCTACGAGCAGTACTTC
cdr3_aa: CASSPTPGQGRLSYEQYF

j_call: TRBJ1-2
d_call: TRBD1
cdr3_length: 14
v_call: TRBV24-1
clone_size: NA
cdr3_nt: TGTGCCACCAGTGCGACAGGGTGGGACTATGGCTACACCTTC
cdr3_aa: CATSATGWDYGYTF

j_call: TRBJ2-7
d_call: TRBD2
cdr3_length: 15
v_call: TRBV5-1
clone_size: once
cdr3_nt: TGCGCCAGCAGCTTGGGGACTAGCGTCTCCTACGAGCAGTACTTC
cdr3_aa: CASSLGTSVSYEQYF

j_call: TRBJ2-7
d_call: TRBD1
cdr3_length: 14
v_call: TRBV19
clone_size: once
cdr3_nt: TGTGCCAGTAGTGAACAGGGGGCCTTTTACGAGCAGTACTTC
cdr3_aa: CASSEQGAFYEQYF

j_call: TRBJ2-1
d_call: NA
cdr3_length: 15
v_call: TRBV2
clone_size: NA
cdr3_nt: TGTGCCAGCAGTGTACAGGGCTACTCCTACAATGAGCAGTTCTTC
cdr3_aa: CASSVQGYSYNEQFF

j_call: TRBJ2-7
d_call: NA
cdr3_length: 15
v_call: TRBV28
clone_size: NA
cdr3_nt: TGTGCCAGCAGTGGGGGGTTTCCCCTGACCTACGAGCAGTACTTC
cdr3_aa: CASSGGFPLTYEQYF

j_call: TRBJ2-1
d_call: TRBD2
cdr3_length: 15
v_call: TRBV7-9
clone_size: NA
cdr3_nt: TGTGCCAGCAGCCCAGCGGGAGTCAGGAACAATGAGCAGTTCTTC
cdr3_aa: CASSPAGVRNNEQFF

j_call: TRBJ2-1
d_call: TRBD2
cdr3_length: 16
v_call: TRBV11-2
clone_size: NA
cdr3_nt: TGTGCCAGCAGCCCCACGGGACTAGCGGGGGTTAATGAGCAGTTCTTC
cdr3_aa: CASSPTGLAGVNEQFF

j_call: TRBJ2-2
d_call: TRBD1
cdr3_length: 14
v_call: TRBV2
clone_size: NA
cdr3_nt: TGTGCCAGCAGTGGGGGACAGGGCAGCAGGGAGCTGTTTTTT
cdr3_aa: CASSGGQGSRELFF

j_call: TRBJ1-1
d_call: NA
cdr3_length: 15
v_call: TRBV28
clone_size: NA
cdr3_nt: TGTGCCAGCAGTTTATGGTCCACAGGGAACACTGAAGCTTTCTTT
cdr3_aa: CASSLWSTGNTEAFF